This T cell receptor beta chain was observed in a study of OX40 agonist ivuxolimab in advanced cancers. Study-level background: Patients were infused with ivuxolimab every 2 weeks at 0.01 to 10 mg/kg. Patients were about 83% male with ages about 20 to 79, mean about 60.

Assay: immunoSEQ multiplex PCR; the TCRdb copy retains only in-frame clones and omits some. The table includes around 84,000 clones, around nine tenths detected once. The V end was cut by 6 bases, the J end by 4 bases, with 15 bases between. The V gene's germline CDR1 is ENHRY and CDR2 SYGVKD. The CDR3 runs to 14 residues. Study-wide points: Expansion of clones was among the lowest in partial responders at 0.1-3.0 mg/kg.

Comment on this clone: Its antigen is unknown.

Source: CD4+ or CD8+ T cells sorted from blood, taken in a trial of the OX40 agonist ivuxolimab. The origin of this receptor is an adult with an advanced solid tumor such as melanoma, head and neck, liver or kidney cancer. The chain has TRBV10-3 and TRBJ2-5; D may correspond to TRBD1 or TRBD2 (5 bases each). CDR3 nucleotides: TGTGCCATCAGGCCGGGACCCGCGGGAGAGACCCAGTACTTC. Amino acid sequence: CAIRPGPAGETQYF.